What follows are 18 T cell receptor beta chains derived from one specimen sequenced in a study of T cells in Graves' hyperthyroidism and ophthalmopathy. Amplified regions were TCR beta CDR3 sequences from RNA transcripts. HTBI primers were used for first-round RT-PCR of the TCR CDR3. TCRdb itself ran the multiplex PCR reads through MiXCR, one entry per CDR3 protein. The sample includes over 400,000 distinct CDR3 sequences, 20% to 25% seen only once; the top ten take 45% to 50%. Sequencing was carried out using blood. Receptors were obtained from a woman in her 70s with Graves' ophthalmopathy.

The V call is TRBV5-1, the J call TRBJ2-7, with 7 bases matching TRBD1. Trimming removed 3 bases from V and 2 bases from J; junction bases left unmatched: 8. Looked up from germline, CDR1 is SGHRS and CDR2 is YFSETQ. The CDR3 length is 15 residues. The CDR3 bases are TGCGCCAGCAGCTCACCGGGACAGATAACCTACGAGCAGTACTTC. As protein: CASSSPGQITYEQYF. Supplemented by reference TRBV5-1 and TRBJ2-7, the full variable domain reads KAGVTQTPRYLIKTRGQQVTLSCSPISGHRSVSWYQQTPGQGLQFLFEYFSETQRNKGNFPGRFSGRQFSNSRSEMNVSTLELGDSALYLCASSSPGQITYEQYFGPGTRLTVT.

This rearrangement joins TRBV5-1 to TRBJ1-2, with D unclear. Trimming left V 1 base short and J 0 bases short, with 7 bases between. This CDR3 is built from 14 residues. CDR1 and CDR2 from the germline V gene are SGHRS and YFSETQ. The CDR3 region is CASSLTTANYGYTF. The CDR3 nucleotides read TGCGCCAGCAGCTTGACTACGGCTAACTATGGCTACACCTTC.

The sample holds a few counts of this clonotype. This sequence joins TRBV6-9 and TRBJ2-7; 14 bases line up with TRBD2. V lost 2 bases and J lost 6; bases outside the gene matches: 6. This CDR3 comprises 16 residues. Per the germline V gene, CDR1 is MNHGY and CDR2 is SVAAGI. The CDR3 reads CASSYPAGLAGVEQYF. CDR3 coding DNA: TGTGCCAGCAGTTATCCCGCGGGACTAGCGGGAGTCGAGCAGTACTTC.

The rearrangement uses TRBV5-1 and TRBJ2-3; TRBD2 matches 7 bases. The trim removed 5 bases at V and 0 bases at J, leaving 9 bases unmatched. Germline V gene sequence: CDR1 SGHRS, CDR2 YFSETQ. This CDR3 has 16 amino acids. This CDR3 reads CASRPSGGGSTDTQYF. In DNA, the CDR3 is TGCGCCAGCAGACCTTCGGGCGGGGGAAGCACAGATACGCAGTATTTT. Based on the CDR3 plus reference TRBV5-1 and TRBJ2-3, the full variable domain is KAGVTQTPRYLIKTRGQQVTLSCSPISGHRSVSWYQQTPGQGLQFLFEYFSETQRNKGNFPGRFSGRQFSNSRSEMNVSTLELGDSALYLCASRPSGGGSTDTQYFGPGTRLTVL.

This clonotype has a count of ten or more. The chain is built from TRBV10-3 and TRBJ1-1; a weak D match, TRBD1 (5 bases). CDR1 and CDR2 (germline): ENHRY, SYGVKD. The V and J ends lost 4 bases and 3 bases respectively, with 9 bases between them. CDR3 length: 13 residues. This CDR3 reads CAISVVGDTEAFF. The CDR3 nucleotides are TGTGCCATCAGTGTGGTGGGGGACACTGAAGCTTTCTTT.

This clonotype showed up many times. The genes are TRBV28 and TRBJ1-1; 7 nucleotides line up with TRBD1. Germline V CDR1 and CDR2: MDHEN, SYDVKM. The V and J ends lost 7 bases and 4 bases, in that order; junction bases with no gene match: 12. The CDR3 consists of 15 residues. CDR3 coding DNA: TGTGCCAGCACCCTCGGAGGGGGCGGTGGCACTGAAGCTTTCTTT. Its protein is CASTLGGGGGTEAFF.

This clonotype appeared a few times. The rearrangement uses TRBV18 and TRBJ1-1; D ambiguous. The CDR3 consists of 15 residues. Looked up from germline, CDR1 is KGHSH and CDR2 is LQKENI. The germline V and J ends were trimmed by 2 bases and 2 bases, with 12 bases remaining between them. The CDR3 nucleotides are TGTGCCAGCTCACCATTCACACGAGATAACACTGAAGCTTTCTTT. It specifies CASSPFTRDNTEAFF.

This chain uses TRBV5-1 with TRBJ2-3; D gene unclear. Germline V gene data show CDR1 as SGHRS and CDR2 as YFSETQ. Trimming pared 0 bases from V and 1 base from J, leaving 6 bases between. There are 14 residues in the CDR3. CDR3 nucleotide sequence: TGCGCCAGCAGCTTGGCTTCTCGCACAGATACGCAGTATTTT. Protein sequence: CASSLASRTDTQYF.

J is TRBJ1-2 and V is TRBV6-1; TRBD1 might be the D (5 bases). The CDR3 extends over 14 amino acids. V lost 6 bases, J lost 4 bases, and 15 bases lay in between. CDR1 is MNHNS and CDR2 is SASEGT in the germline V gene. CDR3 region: CASSWGSPSYGYTF. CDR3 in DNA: TGTGCCAGCAGCTGGGGGTCCCCTTCCTATGGCTACACCTTC.

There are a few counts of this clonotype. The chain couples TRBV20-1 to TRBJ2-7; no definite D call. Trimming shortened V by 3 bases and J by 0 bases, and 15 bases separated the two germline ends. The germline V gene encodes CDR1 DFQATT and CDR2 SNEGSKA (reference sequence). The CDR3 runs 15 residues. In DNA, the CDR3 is TGCAGTGCTAGTGGGTGGCTCGGCAGCTCCTACGAGCAGTACTTC. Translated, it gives CSASGWLGSSYEQYF.

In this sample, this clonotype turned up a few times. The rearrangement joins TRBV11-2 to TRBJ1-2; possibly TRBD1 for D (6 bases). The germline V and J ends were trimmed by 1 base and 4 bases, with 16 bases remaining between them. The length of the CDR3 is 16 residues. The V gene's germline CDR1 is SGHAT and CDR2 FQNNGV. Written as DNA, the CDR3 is TGTGCCAGCAGCTTAGTCGGGGCAGGGGTGATCTATGGCTACACCTTC. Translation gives CASSLVGAGVIYGYTF.

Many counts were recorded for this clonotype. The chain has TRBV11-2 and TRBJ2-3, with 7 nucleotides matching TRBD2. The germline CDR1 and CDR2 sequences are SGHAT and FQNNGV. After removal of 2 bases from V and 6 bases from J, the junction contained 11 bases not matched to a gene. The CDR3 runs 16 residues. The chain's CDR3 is CASSLNRAGVADTQYF. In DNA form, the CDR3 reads TGTGCCAGCAGCTTAAATCGGGCGGGAGTGGCCGATACGCAGTATTTT. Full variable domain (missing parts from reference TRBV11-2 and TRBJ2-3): EAGVAQSPRYKIIEKRQSVAFWCNPISGHATLYWYQQILGQGPKLLIQFQNNGVVDDSQLPKDRFSAERLKGVDSTLKIQPAKLEDSAVYLCASSLNRAGVADTQYFGPGTRLTVL.

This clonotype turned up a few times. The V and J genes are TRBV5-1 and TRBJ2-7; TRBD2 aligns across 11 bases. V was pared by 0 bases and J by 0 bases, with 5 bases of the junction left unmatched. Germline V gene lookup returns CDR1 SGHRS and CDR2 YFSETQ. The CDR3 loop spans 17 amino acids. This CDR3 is CASSLGGTSGGSYEQYF. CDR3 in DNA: TGCGCCAGCAGCTTGGGGGGGACTAGCGGAGGCTCCTACGAGCAGTACTTC.

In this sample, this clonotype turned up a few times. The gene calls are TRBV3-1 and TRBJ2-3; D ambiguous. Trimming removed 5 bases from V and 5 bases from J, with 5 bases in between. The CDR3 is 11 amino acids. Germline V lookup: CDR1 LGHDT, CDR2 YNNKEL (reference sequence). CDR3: CASSFQDTQYF. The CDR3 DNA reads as TGTGCCAGCAGCTTTCAAGATACGCAGTATTTT.

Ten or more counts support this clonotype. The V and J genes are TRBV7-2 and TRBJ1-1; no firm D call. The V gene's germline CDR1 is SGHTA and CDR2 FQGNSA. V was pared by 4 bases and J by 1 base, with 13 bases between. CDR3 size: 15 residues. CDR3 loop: CASSSVPGANTEAFF. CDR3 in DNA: TGTGCCAGCAGCTCTGTTCCTGGAGCGAACACTGAAGCTTTCTTT.

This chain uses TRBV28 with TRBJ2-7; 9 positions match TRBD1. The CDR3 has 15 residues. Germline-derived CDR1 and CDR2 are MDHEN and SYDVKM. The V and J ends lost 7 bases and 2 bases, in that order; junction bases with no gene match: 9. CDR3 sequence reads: CASKLGTGSPYEQYF. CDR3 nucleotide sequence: TGTGCCAGCAAACTAGGGACAGGGTCTCCCTACGAGCAGTACTTC.

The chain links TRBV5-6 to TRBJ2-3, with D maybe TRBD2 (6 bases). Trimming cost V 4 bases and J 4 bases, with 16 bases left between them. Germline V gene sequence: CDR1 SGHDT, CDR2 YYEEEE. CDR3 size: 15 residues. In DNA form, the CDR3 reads TGTGCCAGCAGCCTAGGTCTGACTAGTTCAGATACGCAGTATTTT. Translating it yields CASSLGLTSSDTQYF.

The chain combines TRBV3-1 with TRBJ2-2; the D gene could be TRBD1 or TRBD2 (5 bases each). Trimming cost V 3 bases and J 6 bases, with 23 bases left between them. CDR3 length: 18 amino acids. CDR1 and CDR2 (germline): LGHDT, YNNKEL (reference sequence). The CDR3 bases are TGTGCCAGCAGCCAGGTATCGCCGGGACCTAGGCCACCCGGGGAGCTGTTTTTT. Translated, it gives CASSQVSPGPRPPGELFF. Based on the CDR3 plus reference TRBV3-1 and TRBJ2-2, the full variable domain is DTAVSQTPKYLVTQMGNDKSIKCEQNLGHDTMYWYKQDSKKFLKIMFSYNNKELIINETVPNRFSPKSPDKAHLNLHINSLELGDSAVYFCASSQVSPGPRPPGELFFGEGSRLTVL.